Included here is one T cell receptor (beta chain) sequence, with context. These data originate in a study of cytomegalovirus exposure and HLA in healthy donors. After removal of 3 bases from V and 1 base from J, the junction contained 10 bases not matched to a gene. This CDR3 has 19 amino acids. CDR1 is SEHNR and CDR2 is FQNEAQ in the germline V gene (reference sequence). Sequencing was performed with immunoSEQ multiplex PCR; in TCRdb, only in-frame clones are kept and a portion is missing. Altogether 120,000 or so clones are present, about nine tenths being singletons, with the ten largest covering 1.5% to 2%.

The V and J genes are TRBV7-9 and TRBJ2-3, with 13 bases identical to TRBD2. The clonotype originates from a man between 18 and 29 years old in good health and CMV-seronegative. Sequencing input: PBMCs. DNA for the CDR3: TGTGCCAGCAGCTTTGACTCGGTACTAGCGGGAGGGCGCACAGATACGCAGTATTTT. Translated, it gives CASSFDSVLAGGRTDTQYF.